These 5 T cell receptor beta chains were all obtained from the same sample, sequenced in a study of blood T cell repertoires in COVID-19. TCRdb keeps only in-frame clones here, not all; method: immunoSEQ multiplex PCR. The sample consists of some 460,000 clones, 85% to 90% of them appearing once. Material: peripheral blood. These receptors all stem from a woman between 25 and 40 years old with acute or convalescent COVID-19.

V is TRBV4-1 and J is TRBJ2-7; no firm D call. Germline CDR1 MGHRA, CDR2 YSYEKL. The CDR3 has 14 residues. V was cut by 0 bases and J by 0 bases, with 6 bases left in between. CDR3 residues: CASSQERSSYEQYF. CDR3 nucleotides: TGCGCCAGCAGCCAAGAGAGGAGCTCCTACGAGCAGTACTTC.

V gene TRBV5-4 combines with J gene TRBJ2-1; TRBD2 matches 8 bases. Germline V gives CDR1 SGHNT, CDR2 YYREEE (reference sequence). The CDR3 consists of 19 residues. The V segment lost 5 bases and the J segment 6 bases; nucleotides outside the gene matches: 22. CDR3 region: CASSFGKVERGRNPNEQFF. In DNA, the CDR3 is TGTGCCAGCAGTTTTGGAAAGGTTGAGCGGGGGAGAAACCCCAATGAGCAGTTCTTC.

CDR3 sequence reads: CASSQTFGRSYEQYF. DNA for the CDR3: TGTGCCAGCAGCCAAACTTTTGGGAGGAGCTACGAGCAGTACTTC. This rearrangement joins TRBV3-1 (or the pseudogene TRBV3-2) to TRBJ2-7, with TRBD2 as a possible D gene (6 bases). Between the trimmed V and J ends, which lost 2 bases and 3 bases, there was a span of 14 bases. The CDR3 has 15 amino acids. Germline V lookup: CDR1 LGHDT, CDR2 YNNKEL (reference sequence).

The J gene is TRBJ1-5, the V gene TRBV12-3 or TRBV12-4; TRBD1 aligns across 8 bases. The V segment lost 5 bases and the J segment 9 bases; nucleotides outside the gene matches: 6. CDR3 length: 13 residues. This chain's CDR3 is CASSRPGGTPQHF. The CDR3 DNA sequence: TGTGCCAGCAGTCGGCCAGGGGGCACGCCCCAGCATTTT.

The chain combines TRBV29-1 with TRBJ2-7; D is perhaps TRBD2 (6 bases). CDR1 and CDR2 from the germline V gene are SQVTM and ANQGSEA. V was cut by 6 bases and J by 4 bases, with 16 bases left in between. This CDR3 has 13 residues. Here the CDR3 DNA reads TGCAGCGTCACTGGGACTGGCCGTTACGAGCAGTACTTC. It codes for CSVTGTGRYEQYF.